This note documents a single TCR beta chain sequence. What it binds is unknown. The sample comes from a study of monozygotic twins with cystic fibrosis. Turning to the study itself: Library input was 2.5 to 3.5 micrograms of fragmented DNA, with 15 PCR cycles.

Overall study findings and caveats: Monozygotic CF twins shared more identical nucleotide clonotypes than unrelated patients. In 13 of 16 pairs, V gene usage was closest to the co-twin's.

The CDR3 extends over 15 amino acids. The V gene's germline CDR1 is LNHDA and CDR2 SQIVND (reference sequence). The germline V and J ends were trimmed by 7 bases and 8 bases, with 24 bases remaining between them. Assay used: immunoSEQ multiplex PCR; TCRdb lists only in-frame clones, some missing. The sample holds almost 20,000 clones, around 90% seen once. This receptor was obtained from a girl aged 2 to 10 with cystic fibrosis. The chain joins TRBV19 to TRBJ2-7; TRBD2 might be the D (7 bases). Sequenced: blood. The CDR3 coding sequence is TGTGCCAGTAACTTATTGGACAAGGGGGGGATCCAGCAGTACTTC. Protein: CASNLLDKGGIQQYF.